This paragraph reports one TCR beta chain. Study processing details: Estimated nucleated cell counts came from reference gene primer amplification. The method was immunoSEQ multiplex PCR; TCRdb's version includes in-frame clones alone and lacks a portion of them. Clone size and V and J calls were adopted from that table, with D and trimming inferred from the DNA. Of roughly 100,000 clones listed, approximately 86% are singletons. The germline CDR1 and CDR2 sequences are SGHDT and YYEEEE. Trimming took off 3 bases at V and 2 bases at J, with 11 bases between the two ends. This CDR3 is 14 amino acids long. The data were obtained in a study of blood T cell repertoires in COVID-19. About the study: From T cells, B-cell-depleted T cells, or PBMCs came the material, which was cDNA or gDNA.

Input material: peripheral blood. The TCR originated in a man aged 50 to 59 with active or convalescent COVID-19. The chain employs TRBV5-6 and TRBJ1-1; the D gene is possibly TRBD1 (6 bases). CDR3 nucleotide sequence: TGTGCCAGCAGCTCAGATGGGGGCAACACTGAAGCTTTCTTT. It yields the protein CASSSDGGNTEAFF.